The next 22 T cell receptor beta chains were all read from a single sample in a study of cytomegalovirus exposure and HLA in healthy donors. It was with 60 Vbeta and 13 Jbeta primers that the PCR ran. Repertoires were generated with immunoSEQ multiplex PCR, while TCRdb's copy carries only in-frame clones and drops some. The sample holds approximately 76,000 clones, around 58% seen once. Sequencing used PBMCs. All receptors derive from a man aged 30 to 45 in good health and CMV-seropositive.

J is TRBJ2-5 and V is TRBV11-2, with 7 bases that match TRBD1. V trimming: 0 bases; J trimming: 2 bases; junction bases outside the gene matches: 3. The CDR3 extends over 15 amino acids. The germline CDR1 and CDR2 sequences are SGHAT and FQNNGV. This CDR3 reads CASSLEGTEQETQYF. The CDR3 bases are TGTGCCAGCAGCTTAGAGGGGACAGAGCAAGAGACCCAGTACTTC.

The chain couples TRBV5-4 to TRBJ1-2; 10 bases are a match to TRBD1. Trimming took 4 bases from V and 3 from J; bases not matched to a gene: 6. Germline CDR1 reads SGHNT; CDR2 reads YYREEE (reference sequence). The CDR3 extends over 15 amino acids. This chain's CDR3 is CASSPGQGEYYGYTF. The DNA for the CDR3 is TGTGCCAGCAGCCCCGGACAGGGGGAATACTATGGCTACACCTTC.

The CDR3 DNA reads as TGCGCCAGCAGCCCCCGAGCCGACTCTGGAAACACCATATATTTT. Residues: CASSPRADSGNTIYF. The gene calls are TRBV4-1 and TRBJ1-3; the D is unclear. From germline, CDR1 is MGHRA and CDR2 YSYEKL. The CDR3 is 15 residues long. Between the trimmed V and J ends, which lost 4 bases and 0 bases, there was a span of 10 bases.

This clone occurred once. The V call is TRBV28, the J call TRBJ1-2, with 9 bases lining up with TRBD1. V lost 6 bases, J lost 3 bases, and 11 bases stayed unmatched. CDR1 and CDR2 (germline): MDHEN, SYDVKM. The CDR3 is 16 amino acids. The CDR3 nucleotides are TGTGCCAGCAGCAGACGGTCCGGGACAGGGTACTATGGCTACACCTTC. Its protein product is CASSRRSGTGYYGYTF.

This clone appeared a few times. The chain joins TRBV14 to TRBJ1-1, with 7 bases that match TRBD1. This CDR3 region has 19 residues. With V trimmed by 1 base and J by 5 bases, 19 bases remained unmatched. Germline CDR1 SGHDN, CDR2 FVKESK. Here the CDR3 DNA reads TGTGCCAGCAGCCAAGTTCGTCCAGGCGCCAGGGGGATTGGAACTGAAGCTTTCTTT. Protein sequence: CASSQVRPGARGIGTEAFF.

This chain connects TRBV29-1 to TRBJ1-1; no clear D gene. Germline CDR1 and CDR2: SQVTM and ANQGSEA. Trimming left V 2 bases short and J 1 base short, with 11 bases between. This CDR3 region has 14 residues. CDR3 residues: CSVEIGRPNTEAFF. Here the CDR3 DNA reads TGCAGCGTTGAAATCGGCAGGCCGAACACTGAAGCTTTCTTT.

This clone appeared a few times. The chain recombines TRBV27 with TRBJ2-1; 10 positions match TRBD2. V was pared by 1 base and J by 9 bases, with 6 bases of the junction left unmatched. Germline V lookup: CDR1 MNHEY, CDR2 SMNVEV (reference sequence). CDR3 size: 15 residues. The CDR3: CASSLFSGGALEQFF. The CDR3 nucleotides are TGTGCCAGCAGTTTATTCAGCGGGGGGGCCCTTGAGCAGTTCTTC.

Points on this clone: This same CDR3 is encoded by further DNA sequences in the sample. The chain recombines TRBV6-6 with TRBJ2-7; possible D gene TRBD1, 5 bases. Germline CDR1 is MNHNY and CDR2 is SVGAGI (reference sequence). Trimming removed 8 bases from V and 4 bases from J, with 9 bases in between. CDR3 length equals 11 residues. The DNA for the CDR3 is TGTGCCAGCGGGCCAGGGTACGAGCAGTACTTC. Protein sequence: CASGPGYEQYF.

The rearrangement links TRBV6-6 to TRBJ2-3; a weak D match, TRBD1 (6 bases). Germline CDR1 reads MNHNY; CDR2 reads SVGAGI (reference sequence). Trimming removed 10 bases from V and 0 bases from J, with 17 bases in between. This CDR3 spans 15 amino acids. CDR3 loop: CATERTDTSTDTQYF. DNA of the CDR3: TGTGCCACCGAAAGGACAGACACAAGCACAGATACGCAGTATTTT.

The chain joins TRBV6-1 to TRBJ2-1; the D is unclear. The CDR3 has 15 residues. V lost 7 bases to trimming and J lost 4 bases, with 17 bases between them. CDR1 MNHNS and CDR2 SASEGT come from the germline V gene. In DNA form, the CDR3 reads TGTGCCAGCAAATCGTCCTCGGGTCTATACAATGAGCAGTTCTTC. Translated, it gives CASKSSSGLYNEQFF.

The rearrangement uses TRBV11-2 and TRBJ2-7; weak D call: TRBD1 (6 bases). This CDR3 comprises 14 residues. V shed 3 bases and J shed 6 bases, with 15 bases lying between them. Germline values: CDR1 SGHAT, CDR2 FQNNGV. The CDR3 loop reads CASSFETGWGEQYF. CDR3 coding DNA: TGTGCCAGCAGCTTCGAAACAGGGTGGGGCGAGCAGTACTTC.

The CDR3 reads CASSPDRLGNSPLHF. DNA for the CDR3: TGCGCCAGCAGCCCGGACAGATTAGGTAATTCACCCCTCCACTTT. V and J are TRBV5-1 and TRBJ1-6; weak D call: TRBD1 (6 bases). CDR1 is SGHRS and CDR2 is YFSETQ in the germline V gene. V was pared by 4 bases and J by 6 bases, with 14 bases between. This CDR3 is built from 15 residues.

The chain's CDR3 is CASRRQEEVGELFF. CDR3 DNA sequence: TGTGCCAGCAGGCGACAGGAGGAAGTCGGGGAGCTGTTTTTT. The chain has TRBV5-4 and TRBJ2-2; possible D gene TRBD1, 6 bases. V was clipped by 5 bases and J by 7 bases, with 15 bases between them. Germline-derived CDR1 and CDR2 are SGHNT and YYREEE (reference sequence). The CDR3 spans 14 residues.

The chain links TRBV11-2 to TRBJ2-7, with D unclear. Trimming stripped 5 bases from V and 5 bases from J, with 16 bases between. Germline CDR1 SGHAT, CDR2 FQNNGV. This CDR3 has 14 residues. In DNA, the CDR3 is TGTGCCAGCAGCCCACCCTTTAGTCCCGACGAGCAGTACTTC. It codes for CASSPPFSPDEQYF.

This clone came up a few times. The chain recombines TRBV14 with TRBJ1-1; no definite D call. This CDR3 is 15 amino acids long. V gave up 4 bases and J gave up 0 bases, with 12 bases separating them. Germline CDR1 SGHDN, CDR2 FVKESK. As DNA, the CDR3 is TGTGCCAGCAGCCCTACCTTCTCATTGAACACTGAAGCTTTCTTT. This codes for CASSPTFSLNTEAFF.

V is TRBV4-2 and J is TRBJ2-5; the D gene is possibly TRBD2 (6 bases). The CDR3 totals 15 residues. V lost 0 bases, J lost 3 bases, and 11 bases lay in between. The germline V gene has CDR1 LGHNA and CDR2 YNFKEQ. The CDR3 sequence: CASSQEPGLEETQYF. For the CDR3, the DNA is TGTGCCAGCAGCCAAGAACCGGGACTGGAAGAGACCCAGTACTTC.

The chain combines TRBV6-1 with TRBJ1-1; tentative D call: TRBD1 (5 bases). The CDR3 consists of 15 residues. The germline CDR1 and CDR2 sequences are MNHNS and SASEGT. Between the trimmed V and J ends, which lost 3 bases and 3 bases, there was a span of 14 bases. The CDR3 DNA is TGTGCCAGCAGTGATTATGGGGCGCGGTACACTGAAGCTTTCTTT. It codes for CASSDYGARYTEAFF.

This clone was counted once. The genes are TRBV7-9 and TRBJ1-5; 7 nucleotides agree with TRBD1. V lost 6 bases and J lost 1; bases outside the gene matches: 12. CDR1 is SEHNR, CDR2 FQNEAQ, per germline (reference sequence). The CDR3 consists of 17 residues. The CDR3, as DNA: TGTGCCAGCAGACGTTTCTCCGGGACAGAGAGCAATCAGCCCCAGCATTTT. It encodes CASRRFSGTESNQPQHF.

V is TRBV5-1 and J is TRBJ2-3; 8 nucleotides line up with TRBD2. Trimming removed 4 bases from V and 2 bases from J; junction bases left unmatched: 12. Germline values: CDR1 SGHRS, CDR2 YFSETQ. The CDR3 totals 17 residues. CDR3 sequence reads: CASSSHGAGANTDTQYF. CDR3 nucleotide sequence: TGCGCCAGCAGCAGCCACGGAGCGGGGGCCAACACAGATACGCAGTATTTT.

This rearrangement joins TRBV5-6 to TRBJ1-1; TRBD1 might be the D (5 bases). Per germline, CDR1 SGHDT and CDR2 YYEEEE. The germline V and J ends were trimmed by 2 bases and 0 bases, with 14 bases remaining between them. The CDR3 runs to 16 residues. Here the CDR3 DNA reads TGTGCCAGCAGCTTAGACAGTCCATTCATGAACACTGAAGCTTTCTTT. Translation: CASSLDSPFMNTEAFF.

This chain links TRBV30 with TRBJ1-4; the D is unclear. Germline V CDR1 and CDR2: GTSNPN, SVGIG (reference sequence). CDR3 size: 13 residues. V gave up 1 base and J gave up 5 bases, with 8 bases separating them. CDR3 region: CAWSAAANEKLFF. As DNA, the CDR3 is TGTGCCTGGAGTGCGGCGGCGAATGAAAAACTGTTTTTT.

CDR3 coding DNA: TGTGCCAGCAGTTTCGGGACACCGCAAACTAATGAAAAACTGTTTTTT. Protein: CASSFGTPQTNEKLFF. This chain connects TRBV6-5 to TRBJ1-4; tentatively, D is TRBD1 (6 bases). The CDR3 is 16 amino acids. Germline V lookup: CDR1 MNHEY, CDR2 SVGAGI. V was clipped by 4 bases and J by 1 base, with 13 bases between them.